The source of this TCR beta chain is a study of T-cell reconstitution after alpha-beta-depleted transplantation in children. This clonotype was detected only a few times. Unique molecular identifiers were incorporated into the prepared TCRbeta library. TCRdb reanalysed the PCR reads using MiXCR and keeps one entry per CDR3 protein. Of fewer than 750,000 distinct CDR3 sequences in the sample, roughly 24% were seen once. The sequence derives from a boy in the first two years of life who had a stem cell transplant for acute myeloid leukemia, so the T cells may come from the graft donor. The material sequenced was PBMCs, mostly from graft donor cells, taken 360 days after TCRalphabeta/CD19-depleted stem cell transplant.

This chain's CDR3 is CASSPPTGSAYEQYF. DNA for the CDR3: TGTGCCAGCAGTCCCCCGACAGGGAGCGCCTACGAGCAGTACTTC. The chain has TRBV12-3 or TRBV12-4 and TRBJ2-7; TRBD1 agrees at 7 bases. The V segment lost 5 bases and the J segment 2 bases; nucleotides outside the gene matches: 9. The CDR3 is made up of 15 amino acids.